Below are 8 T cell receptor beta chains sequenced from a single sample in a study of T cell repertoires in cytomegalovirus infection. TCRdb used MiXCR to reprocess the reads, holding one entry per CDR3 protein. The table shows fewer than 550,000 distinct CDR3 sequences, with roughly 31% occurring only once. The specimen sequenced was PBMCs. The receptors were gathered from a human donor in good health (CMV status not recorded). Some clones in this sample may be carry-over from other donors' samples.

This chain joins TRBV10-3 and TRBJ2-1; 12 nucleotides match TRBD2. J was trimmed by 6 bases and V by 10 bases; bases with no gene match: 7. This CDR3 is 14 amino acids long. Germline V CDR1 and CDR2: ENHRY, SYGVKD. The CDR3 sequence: CATRLAGAINEQFF. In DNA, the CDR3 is TGTGCCACCCGACTAGCGGGGGCCATCAATGAGCAGTTCTTC.

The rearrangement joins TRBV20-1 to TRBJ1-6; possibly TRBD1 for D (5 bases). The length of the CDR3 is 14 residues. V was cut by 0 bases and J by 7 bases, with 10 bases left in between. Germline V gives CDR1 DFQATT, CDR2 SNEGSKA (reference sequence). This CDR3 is CSARDAQENSPLHF. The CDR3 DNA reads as TGCAGTGCTAGAGATGCACAGGAAAATTCACCCCTCCACTTT.

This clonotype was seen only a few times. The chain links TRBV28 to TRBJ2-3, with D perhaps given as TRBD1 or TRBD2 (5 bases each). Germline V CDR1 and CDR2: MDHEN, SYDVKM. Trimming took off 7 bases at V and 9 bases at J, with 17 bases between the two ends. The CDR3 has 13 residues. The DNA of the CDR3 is TGTGCCAGCAAATCCCCCCCCCGGGACACGCAGTATTTT. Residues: CASKSPPRDTQYF.

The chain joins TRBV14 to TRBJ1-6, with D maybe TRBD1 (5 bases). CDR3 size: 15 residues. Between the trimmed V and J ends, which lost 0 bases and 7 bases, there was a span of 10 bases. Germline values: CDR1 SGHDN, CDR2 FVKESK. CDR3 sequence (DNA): TGTGCCAGCAGCCAAGAAGAGGGACCAAATTCACCCCTCCACTTT. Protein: CASSQEEGPNSPLHF.

CDR3 DNA: TGCGCCAGCAGCCAGGAACAGTTAAGAAGTAGTGGCTACACCTTC. Translating gives CASSQEQLRSSGYTF. The chain combines TRBV4-3 with TRBJ1-2; D is undetermined. V was cut by 3 bases and J by 7 bases, with 18 bases left in between. Germline V CDR1 and CDR2: LGHNA, YSLEER. This CDR3 contains 15 residues.

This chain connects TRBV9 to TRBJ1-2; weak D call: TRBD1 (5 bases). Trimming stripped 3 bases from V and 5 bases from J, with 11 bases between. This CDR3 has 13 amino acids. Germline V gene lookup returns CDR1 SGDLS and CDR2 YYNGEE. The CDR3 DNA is TGTGCCAGCAGCGCAATGGGACGGTATGGCTACACCTTC. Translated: CASSAMGRYGYTF. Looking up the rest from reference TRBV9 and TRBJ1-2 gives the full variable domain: DSGVTQTPKHLITATGQRVTLRCSPRSGDLSVYWYQQSLDQGLQFLIQYYNGEERAKGNILERFSAQQFPDLHSELNLSSLELGDSALYFCASSAMGRYGYTFGSGTRLTVV.

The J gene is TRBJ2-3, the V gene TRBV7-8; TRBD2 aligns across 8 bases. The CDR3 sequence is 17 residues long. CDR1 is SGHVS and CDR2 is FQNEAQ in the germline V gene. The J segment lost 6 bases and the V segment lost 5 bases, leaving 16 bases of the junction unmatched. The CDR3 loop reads CASSPNRGAGGRDTQYF. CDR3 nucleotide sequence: TGTGCCAGCAGCCCCAACAGAGGGGCGGGGGGCCGCGATACGCAGTATTTT. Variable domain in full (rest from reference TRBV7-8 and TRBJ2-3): GAGVSQSPRYKVAKRGQDVALRCDPISGHVSLFWYQQALGQGPEFLTYFQNEAQLDKSGLPSDRFFAERPEGSVSTLKIQRTQQEDSAVYLCASSPNRGAGGRDTQYFGPGTRLTVL.

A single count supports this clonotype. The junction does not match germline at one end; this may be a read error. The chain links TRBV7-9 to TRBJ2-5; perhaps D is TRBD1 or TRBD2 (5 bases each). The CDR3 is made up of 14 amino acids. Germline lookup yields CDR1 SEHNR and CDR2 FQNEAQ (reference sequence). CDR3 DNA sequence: TGTGCAAGCAGCTCTACTAGGGGCCAAGAGACCAAGTACTTC. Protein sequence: CASSSTRGQETKYF.